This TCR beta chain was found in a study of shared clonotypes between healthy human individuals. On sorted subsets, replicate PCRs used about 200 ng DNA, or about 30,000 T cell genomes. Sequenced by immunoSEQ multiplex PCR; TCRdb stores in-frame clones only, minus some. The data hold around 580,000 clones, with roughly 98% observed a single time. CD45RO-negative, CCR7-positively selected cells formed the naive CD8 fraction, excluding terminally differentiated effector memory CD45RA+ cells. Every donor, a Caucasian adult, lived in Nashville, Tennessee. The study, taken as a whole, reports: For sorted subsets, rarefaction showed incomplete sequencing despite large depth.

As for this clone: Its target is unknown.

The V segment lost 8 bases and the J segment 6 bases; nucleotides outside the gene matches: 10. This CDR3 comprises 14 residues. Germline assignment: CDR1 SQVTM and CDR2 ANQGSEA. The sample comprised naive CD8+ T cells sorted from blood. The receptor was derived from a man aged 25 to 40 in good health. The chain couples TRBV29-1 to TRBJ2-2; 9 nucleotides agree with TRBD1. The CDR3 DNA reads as TGCAGCACCGGGGGACAGGGCAAGTCCGGGGAGCTGTTTTTT. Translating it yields CSTGGQGKSGELFF.